The 32 T cell receptor beta chains reported below all come from one sample, sequenced in a study of Graves' ophthalmopathy and Graves' hyperthyroidism. Researchers took RNA transcripts and amplified TCR beta CDR3 regions from them. RT-PCR was first run with HTBI primers, then multiplex PCR in a second round. TCRdb independently ran MiXCR on the multiplex PCR reads; one entry per CDR3 protein. Among a few hundred thousand distinct CDR3 sequences, roughly 40% were seen once, and the ten largest hold approximately 4.1%. Sequencing was carried out using peripheral blood or thyroid tissue (not recorded which). All receptors derive from an adult man with Graves' hyperthyroidism.

The V gene is TRBV30, the J gene TRBJ2-5; no reliable D call. Trimming removed 3 bases from V and 6 bases from J, with 8 bases in between. The CDR3 sequence is 11 residues long. Germline values: CDR1 GTSNPN, CDR2 SVGIG (reference sequence). As DNA, the CDR3 is TGTGCCTGGAGCTATGAGCAGACCCAGTACTTC. Protein: CAWSYEQTQYF.

This clonotype was recorded many times. The chain couples TRBV29-1 to TRBJ2-2, with 10 bases that match TRBD2. CDR1 and CDR2 (germline): SQVTM, ANQGSEA. With 6 bases clipped from V and 2 bases from J, the junction kept 6 bases outside the gene matches. CDR3 size: 15 residues. The CDR3 nucleotides read TGCAGCGTAGCCGGGACTAGCGCCAACACCGGGGAGCTGTTTTTT. It encodes CSVAGTSANTGELFF.

This clonotype was seen many times. The V and J genes are TRBV6-1 and TRBJ1-2; D gene unclear. Germline CDR1 and CDR2: MNHNS and SASEGT. The CDR3 totals 12 residues. Trimming cost V 3 bases and J 7 bases, with 9 bases left between them. The CDR3 loop reads CASSEVYSGYTF. DNA of the CDR3: TGTGCCAGCAGTGAGGTGTACTCTGGCTACACCTTC.

This clonotype was detected only a few times. The rearrangement links TRBV30 to TRBJ1-5; D is possibly TRBD1 (5 bases). Germline V gene sequence: CDR1 GTSNPN, CDR2 SVGIG (reference sequence). Trimming cost V 0 bases and J 1 base, with 7 bases left between them. The CDR3 runs 14 residues. The CDR3, as DNA: TGTGCCTGGAGTGTTGGGGGGAGCAATCAGCCCCAGCATTTT. Its protein product is CAWSVGGSNQPQHF.

The chain recombines TRBV12-3 or TRBV12-4 with TRBJ1-5; perhaps TRBD1 as D (6 bases). This CDR3 region has 15 residues. Trimming took off 3 bases at V and 8 bases at J, with 17 bases between the two ends. Written as DNA, the CDR3 is TGTGCCAGCAGTTTGGGCAGGGGACGGGTGGAGCCCCAGCATTTT. Its translation is CASSLGRGRVEPQHF.

Only a few counts were recorded for this clonotype. The junction and the germline gene differ at one end; a read error may be behind it. This chain joins TRBV7-8 and TRBJ2-7, with 8 bases lining up with TRBD1. The germline gives CDR1 SGHVS, CDR2 FQNEAQ. The CDR3 sequence is 14 residues long. CDR3 loop: CASSLDAGGTEQYF. DNA for the CDR3: TGTGCCAGCAGTTTAGACGCAGGGGGCACGGAGCAGTACTTC.

This clonotype has only one observation. Just one base apart from a much larger clone, this may be a read error. The chain carries TRBV19 and TRBJ2-7; D is possibly TRBD2 (6 bases). The V end lost 6 bases, the J end lost 9 bases, and 21 bases lay between the germline ends. The CDR3 covers 14 residues. The V gene's germline CDR1 is LNHDA and CDR2 SQIVND (reference sequence). This CDR3 reads CASRPAGSSPGQYF. As DNA, the CDR3 is TGTGCCAGTAGGCCGGCGGGATCCTCCCCCGGGCAGTACTTC. Filled out from reference TRBV19 and TRBJ2-7, the complete variable domain reads DGGITQSPKYLFRKEGQNVTLSCEQNLNHDAMYWYRQDPGQGLRLIYYSQIVNDFQKGDIAEGYSVSREKKESFPLTVTSAQKNPTAFYLCASRPAGSSPGQYFGPGTRLTVT.

This clonotype was picked up one time. The rearrangement joins TRBV10-3 to TRBJ2-7; D is uncertain. Between the trimmed V and J ends, which lost 3 bases and 3 bases, there was a span of 18 bases. Looked up from germline, CDR1 is ENHRY and CDR2 is SYGVKD. The CDR3 length is 16 residues. The CDR3 nucleotides read TGTGCCATCAGTGAATTGCTGACTGGTGGGGACTACGAGCAGTACTTC. It is translated as CAISELLTGGDYEQYF.

The chain combines TRBV6-1 with TRBJ2-5; weak D call: TRBD2 (5 bases). V lost 0 bases and J 4 bases, leaving 15 bases between the germline ends. CDR1 is MNHNS and CDR2 is SASEGT in the germline V gene. This CDR3 comprises 16 residues. This chain's CDR3 is CASSEALRAPPETQYF. The CDR3, as DNA: TGTGCCAGCAGTGAAGCGCTGCGGGCGCCACCAGAGACCCAGTACTTC.

The table lists this clonotype with a few counts. The V gene is TRBV3-1, the J gene TRBJ1-6; maybe TRBD1 (5 bases). With 6 bases removed from V and 4 bases from J, the gap between germline ends came to 16 bases. This CDR3 contains 16 residues. Germline values: CDR1 LGHDT, CDR2 YNNKEL (reference sequence). This chain's CDR3 is CASRLGHWEYNSPLHF. The CDR3, as DNA: TGTGCCAGCAGACTCGGACATTGGGAATATAATTCACCCCTCCACTTT.

This clonotype has at least ten counts. The V call is TRBV6-1, the J call TRBJ2-7; TRBD2 agrees at 8 bases. The CDR3 length is 14 residues. CDR1 is MNHNS, CDR2 SASEGT, per germline. J lost 5 bases, V lost 2 bases, and 5 bases had no gene match. The chain's CDR3 is CASSETGGRDEQYF. The CDR3 nucleotides are TGTGCCAGCAGTGAAACGGGAGGGCGGGACGAGCAGTACTTC.

There are many counts of this clonotype. The chain joins TRBV3-1 to TRBJ2-7; D tentatively reads TRBD1 or TRBD2 (6 bases each). The V end was cut by 4 bases, the J end by 0 bases, with 10 bases between. This CDR3 has 14 amino acids. The germline gives CDR1 LGHDT, CDR2 YNNKEL (reference sequence). The CDR3 sequence is CASSRGASSYEQYF. CDR3 nucleotide sequence: TGTGCCAGCAGCCGGGGGGCCAGCTCCTACGAGCAGTACTTC.

Regarding this clonotype: A read error may be the cause here, since a much bigger clone is one base away. Because the CDR3 is missing its conserved closing phenylalanine or tryptophan, this is likely a read error. The V and J genes are TRBV4-1 and TRBJ1-6; D not certain. Germline CDR1 MGHRA, CDR2 YSYEKL. V gave up 0 bases and J gave up 7 bases, with 10 bases separating them. This CDR3 has 15 residues. CDR3 in DNA: TGCGCCAGCAGCCAAGATCCCAACTACAATTCACCCCTCCACCTT. This gives the protein CASSQDPNYNSPLHL.

This clonotype was detected a few times. The chain carries TRBV6-1 and TRBJ2-7; TRBD2 agrees at 9 bases. Germline CDR1 MNHNS, CDR2 SASEGT. The CDR3 is 15 residues long. The V segment lost 2 bases and the J segment 3 bases; nucleotides outside the gene matches: 5. CDR3 amino acids: CASSEWTSAIYEQYF. The CDR3 DNA reads TGTGCCAGCAGTGAATGGACTAGCGCGATCTACGAGCAGTACTTC.

This chain links TRBV7-8 with TRBJ1-5, with 9 bases that match TRBD1. J was trimmed by 4 bases and V by 9 bases; bases with no gene match: 10. The germline CDR1 and CDR2 sequences are SGHVS and FQNEAQ. The CDR3 runs 15 residues. The CDR3 sequence: CASNPRTGANQPQHF. DNA of the CDR3: TGTGCCAGTAACCCCCGGACAGGGGCAAATCAGCCCCAGCATTTT.

A note on this clonotype: Germline is not matched at one junction end, which may reflect a read error. The V and J genes are TRBV10-3 and TRBJ2-5; the D gene is possibly TRBD1 (5 bases). Germline V gene lookup returns CDR1 ENHRY and CDR2 SYGVKD. The length of the CDR3 is 14 residues. CDR3 nucleotide sequence: TGTGCCAGCAGTGAAATCTGGGGCGAGGCTGTCCAGTACTTC. Protein product: CASSEIWGEAVQYF.

This sequence joins TRBV2 and TRBJ1-2, with D perhaps TRBD1 (5 bases). This CDR3 has 16 residues. Trimming removed 6 bases at V and 4 bases at J, with 21 bases between. Germline CDR1 SNHLY, CDR2 FYNNEI. CDR3 bases: TGTGCCAGCAGACCCCGGGCTGGGGCGAGCAGCTATGGCTACACCTTC. As protein: CASRPRAGASSYGYTF.

A note on this clonotype: This may be a read error, as it is one base from a much larger clone. The V and J genes are TRBV20-1 and TRBJ2-7, with TRBD2 matching 13 bases. The CDR3 contains 15 residues. Trimming at V came to 6 bases and at J to 3 bases, leaving 8 bases not matched to a gene. CDR1 is DFQATT and CDR2 is SNEGSKA in the germline V gene (reference sequence). This chain's CDR3 is CSAYATSGGGYEQYF. CDR3 nucleotides: TGCAGTGCGTATGCAACTAGCGGGGGGGGCTACGAGCAGTACTTC.

This clonotype has ten or more counts. The chain is built from TRBV4-1 and TRBJ2-7, with TRBD2 matching over 9 bases. The ends lost 0 bases at V and 2 bases at J; junction bases unmatched: 2. Germline V gene sequence: CDR1 MGHRA, CDR2 YSYEKL. CDR3 length: 15 amino acids. The CDR3 DNA follows: TGCGCCAGCAGCCAAGATAGCGGGAGCGCCTACGAGCAGTACTTC. It yields the protein CASSQDSGSAYEQYF.

The table lists this clonotype with a few counts. This sequence may be a read error, since a much larger clone differs from it by one base. CDR3 in DNA: TGTGCCAGTAAACACCGAGAGAACACTGAAGCTTTCTTT. This sequence encodes CASKHRENTEAFF. The V and J genes are TRBV19 and TRBJ1-1; D call uncertain. Trimming took 7 bases from V and 1 from J, leaving 10 bases between them. Germline CDR1 is LNHDA and CDR2 is SQIVND (reference sequence). This CDR3 contains 13 residues.

Details on this clonotype: This may stem from a read error, because a much larger clone lies one nucleotide away. The rearrangement links TRBV7-9 to TRBJ1-1, with TRBD1 matching over 7 bases. Germline CDR1 is SEHNR and CDR2 is FQNEAQ (reference sequence). The CDR3 loop spans 15 amino acids. CDR3 residues: CASSLAPGEGAEASF. In nucleotides, the CDR3 is TGTGCCAGCAGCTTAGCGCCGGGAGAGGGGGCTGAAGCTTCCTTT.

The V and J genes are TRBV10-3 and TRBJ2-3; 7 positions agree with TRBD2. The trim removed 7 bases at V and 2 bases at J, leaving 6 bases unmatched. CDR1 is ENHRY and CDR2 is SYGVKD in the germline V gene. The CDR3 runs 14 residues. The CDR3: CAITGAGTTDTQYF. The CDR3 coding sequence is TGTGCCATCACCGGAGCGGGAACCACAGATACGCAGTATTTT.

V usage is TRBV2 and J usage is TRBJ1-1; D remains unclear. This CDR3 region has 15 residues. With 2 bases removed from V and 1 base from J, the gap between germline ends came to 11 bases. CDR1 and CDR2 from the germline V gene are SNHLY and FYNNEI. The CDR3 is CASSESTRGNTEAFF. Written as DNA, the CDR3 is TGTGCCAGCAGTGAATCAACGAGAGGGAACACTGAAGCTTTCTTT.

This clonotype was counted many times. The V and J genes are TRBV20-1 and TRBJ1-1; D ambiguous. The CDR3 length is 12 residues. The germline V gene has CDR1 DFQATT and CDR2 SNEGSKA (reference sequence). V shed 4 bases and J shed 0 bases, with 6 bases lying between them. CDR3 in DNA: TGCAGTGCTAAGAGTATGAACACTGAAGCTTTCTTT. Translating it yields CSAKSMNTEAFF.

This clonotype came up many times. The chain uses TRBV5-6 and TRBJ1-1, with D uncertain. Trimming left V 4 bases short and J 2 bases short, with 15 bases between. CDR1 is SGHDT and CDR2 is YYEEEE in the germline V gene. This CDR3 has 15 residues. The CDR3 DNA sequence: TGTGCCAGCAGCCTCTTAACACGGAGAAACACTGAAGCTTTCTTT. Translating gives CASSLLTRRNTEAFF. The full variable domain, rest sourced from reference TRBV5-6 and TRBJ1-1, is DAGVTQSPTHLIKTRGQQVTLRCSPKSGHDTVSWYQQALGQGPQFIFQYYEEEERQRGNFPDRFSGHQFPNYSSELNVNALLLGDSALYLCASSLLTRRNTEAFFGQGTRLTVV.

The chain couples TRBV2 to TRBJ1-1; no reliable D call. This CDR3 region has 18 residues. V lost 4 bases and J 2 bases, leaving 23 bases between the germline ends. CDR1 and CDR2 from the germline V gene are SNHLY and FYNNEI. The CDR3 region has the DNA TGTGCCAGCAGTGGATTCTCCGCCGGTGGTACCCAAAACACTGAAGCTTTCTTT. Translated, it gives CASSGFSAGGTQNTEAFF.

This clonotype was detected many times. This sequence joins TRBV20-1 and TRBJ1-1, with D unclear. CDR3 length: 14 amino acids. The germline CDR1 and CDR2 sequences are DFQATT and SNEGSKA (reference sequence). Trimming took 6 bases from V and 0 from J, leaving 14 bases between them. CDR3 sequence reads: CSAVGLSMNTEAFF. CDR3 coding DNA: TGCAGTGCAGTAGGACTGTCCATGAACACTGAAGCTTTCTTT.

This clonotype was counted ten times or more. This chain connects TRBV13 to TRBJ2-6; 7 bases match TRBD1. Germline CDR1 is PRHDT and CDR2 is FYEKMQ (reference sequence). The J segment lost 2 bases and the V segment lost 5 bases, leaving 3 bases of the junction unmatched. CDR3 length: 15 amino acids. Here the CDR3 reads CASSPQGAGANVLTF. In nucleotides, the CDR3 is TGTGCCAGCAGCCCTCAGGGGGCTGGGGCCAACGTCCTGACTTTC.

This clonotype was observed a single time. A single base separates this from a much larger clone, so it may be a read error. The CDR3 region is CASSRNRGPLGSYNPPLHF. The CDR3 coding sequence is TGTGCCAGTAGTAGGAACAGGGGGCCATTGGGATCCTATAATCCACCCCTCCACTTT. V and J are TRBV19 and TRBJ1-6, with TRBD1 matching 9 bases. The CDR3 spans 19 residues. The V gene's germline CDR1 is LNHDA and CDR2 SQIVND (reference sequence).

The chain recombines TRBV7-2 with TRBJ2-3, with 7 bases lining up with TRBD2. This CDR3 contains 16 residues. V shed 0 bases, J shed 5 bases, and the junction held 8 bases outside the gene matches. The germline V gene has CDR1 SGHTA and CDR2 FQGNSA. CDR3 sequence (DNA): TGTGCCAGCAGCTTAGCGGGAGGGCCCGGCGGAGATACGCAGTATTTT. This gives the protein CASSLAGGPGGDTQYF. The full variable domain, its missing parts supplied by reference TRBV7-2 and TRBJ2-3, is GAGVSQSPSNKVTEKGKDVELRCDPISGHTALYWYRQSLGQGLEFLIYFQGNSAPDKSGLPSDRFSAERTGGSVSTLTIQRTQQEDSAVYLCASSLAGGPGGDTQYFGPGTRLTVL.

At least ten counts were recorded for this clonotype. The rearrangement uses TRBV7-6 and TRBJ2-7; 10 bases line up with TRBD1. V gave up 2 bases and J gave up 3 bases; unmatched junction bases: 10. CDR1 and CDR2 (germline): SGHVS, FNYEAQ. This CDR3 spans 17 amino acids. CDR3 bases: TGTGCCAGCAGCTTAATGCCCTTAGACAGGGGGCGCTACGAGCAGTACTTC. Translation: CASSLMPLDRGRYEQYF.

As regards this clonotype: Its ends do not fully match the called genes, so a read error is possible. The chain uses TRBV2 and TRBJ2-7, with a tentative D call TRBD2 (6 bases). The CDR3 has 15 residues. CDR1 SNHLY and CDR2 FYNNEI come from the germline V gene. CDR3 amino acids: CASSERTTYTGELYF. The CDR3 coding sequence is TGTGCCAGCAGTGAAAGGACTACTTACACCGGGGAGCTGTACTTC.